This T cell receptor (beta chain) originates from a study of T cell responses to AZD1222 COVID-19 vaccine (dated by TCRdb to 2020 to 2022). About the investigation overall: AZD1222 recipients given second doses at about 4 weeks or at about 12 weeks were pooled, since spike-specific TCR depth and breadth were not found to differ between the two schedules. A total of about 240 trial participants underwent TCR sequencing, of whom around 200 received two doses of AZD1222 and about 26 received two doses of the MenACWY control vaccine. Trial participants were enrolled by age into 18-55, 56-69 and 70-plus year subgroups, with about 150, 27 and 61 TCR-sequenced participants respectively. What the study reported, not specific to this receptor: In the small 56-69-year group, the increase in depth fell short of significance, most likely because of low power. Participants were mostly white British, with more females than males. The authors suggested clonal diversity may have been underestimated. After two AZD1222 doses, both the breadth and the depth of spike-specific TCRs were significantly higher than at day 0 and than in MenACWY recipients. Nearly half of unique spike-specific TCRs reportedly recognized epitopes outside regions mutated in the B.1.351 and B.1.1.7 variants. Conclusions about previously exposed vaccinees were limited because only six AZD1222 recipients were SARS-CoV-2 seropositive at baseline. CD4 TCRs associated with the vaccine covered the entire spike protein, and the dominant responses were in regions 160-218 and 743-854. Because no samples from the day 14 peak response were available, repertoires could be characterized only after the peak T cell response.

The CDR3 regions of human TCRbeta chains were analyzed by immunosequencing. The original methods were these. Repertoire TCRs were checked for matches against a reference library of SARS-CoV-2-specific TCRs that had been generated using the MIRA antigen-specificity platform. Breadth was defined as the fraction of unique TCRs that were SARS-CoV-2-associated. Depth was defined as the fraction of total T cells that were SARS-CoV-2-associated. Using the MIRA data, each spike-specific TCR was assigned both to the spike region to which the TCR was reactive and to a CD4 or CD8 class. Log10-transformed breadth and depth values were compared by one-way ANOVA with Sidak's multiple comparisons tests. The immuneACCESS repertoire file appears here via TCRdb, limited to in-frame rearrangements. These files lack a portion of the clones; in checked studies, under half of the deficit traces to unresolved V genes, and the cause of the others is not known. The V and J calls and clone size are taken from that table; D and trimming were inferred from the DNA. This sample lists 150,000 or so clones; around 93% were detected once. Of the sample, under 2.5% falls within the top ten clones.

In its sample, this clone was seen once. Its antigen remains unidentified. No clone much larger than this one lies a single base away; base qualities are absent. The CDR3, cysteine through phenylalanine, is 13 amino acids long. Here the CDR3 DNA is all that survives: 39 bases in frame from base 1. V and J are trimmed by 8 bases and 2 bases, and the gene matches miss 5 bases of the junction. CDR1 WNHNN and CDR2 SYGVQD are derived from the germline V gene (reference sequence). Interpreted using the paper, the time point label stands for: baseline before first vaccination. Vaccinee samples came from UK trials COV001 and COV002, including a single-blind randomized controlled phase 2/3 trial of AZD1222 (ChAdOx1 nCoV-19) in healthy adults. For TCRbeta chain sequencing, PBMC samples were collected from trial participants at day 0 and at day 28 after the second dose.

The sequences come from peripheral blood, collected on day 0 of AZD1222 vaccination. The receptor chain draws on TRBV10-1 and TRBJ1-2; 7 of the junction bases match TRBD1. This sequence was found in an adult in good health. The DNA is TGCGCCAGCGTGGACAGGAGAAACTATGGCTACACCTTC. Its coded protein is CASVDRRNYGYTF.